A selection of T cell receptor beta chains follows, all from one sample in a study of blood T cell repertoires in COVID-19. Measured with immunoSEQ multiplex PCR; TCRdb has only the in-frame clones, and not every one. The repertoire holds around 220,000 clones, with approximately 90% as singletons. Sequencing used peripheral blood. Source of these receptors: a woman aged 35 to 49 who had recovered from COVID-19. Both conserved end residues are part of each CDR3. The D gene is left open where the match is weak. The size entry is marked missing in some rows and otherwise reads once, few, many or a size class.

d_gene: TRBD1; j_gene: TRBJ1-3; v_gene: TRBV10-3; abundance: -; CDR3nt: TGTGCCACCTGGGACAGGGGGCTTTCTGGAAACACCATATATTTT; CDR3aa: CATWDRGLSGNTIYF
d_gene: -; j_gene: TRBJ2-1; v_gene: TRBV6-6; abundance: -; CDR3nt: TGTGCCAGCAGTCCCCTAAGTAATGAGCAGTTCTTC; CDR3aa: CASSPLSNEQFF
d_gene: TRBD2; j_gene: TRBJ2-3; v_gene: TRBV4-2; abundance: -; CDR3nt: TGTGCCAGCAGCCAAAGGGATTCGGCGGGAGGGCGCACAGATACGCAGTATTTT; CDR3aa: CASSQRDSAGGRTDTQYF
d_gene: TRBD1; j_gene: TRBJ2-2; v_gene: TRBV10-3; abundance: once; CDR3nt: TGTGCCACCGGGGACAGGGCCAACACCGGGGAGCTGTTTTTT; CDR3aa: CATGDRANTGELFF
d_gene: TRBD2; j_gene: TRBJ2-2; v_gene: TRBV3-1/TRBV3-2; abundance: -; CDR3nt: TGTGCCAGCAGCCGAGGTCTAGCGGGAGGGCCGGTATTTCCGCACACCGGGGAGCTGTTTTTT; CDR3aa: CASSRGLAGGPVFPHTGELFF
d_gene: -; j_gene: TRBJ1-2; v_gene: TRBV7-2; abundance: -; CDR3nt: TGTGCCAGCAGCTTAGTAGGGGCAGGGCGAGGAGAGTATGGCTACACCTTC; CDR3aa: CASSLVGAGRGEYGYTF
d_gene: TRBD1; j_gene: TRBJ2-7; v_gene: TRBV2; abundance: -; CDR3nt: TGTGCCAGCAGCGTGGACAGGGGGCTGTACGAGCAGTACTTC; CDR3aa: CASSVDRGLYEQYF
d_gene: TRBD2; j_gene: TRBJ2-1; v_gene: TRBV19; abundance: -; CDR3nt: TGTGCCAGTAGAAATTTACGGGGACTAGCGGGAGGAGATGAGCAGTTCTTC; CDR3aa: CASRNLRGLAGGDEQFF
d_gene: TRBD1; j_gene: TRBJ1-6; v_gene: TRBV12-3/TRBV12-4; abundance: -; CDR3nt: TGTGCCAGTCAGGGACAGGGGAATTCACCCCTCCACTTT; CDR3aa: CASQGQGNSPLHF
d_gene: TRBD1; j_gene: TRBJ2-5; v_gene: TRBV2; abundance: -; CDR3nt: TGTGCCAGCAGCCGGGACAGACAAGAGACCCAGTACTTC; CDR3aa: CASSRDRQETQYF
d_gene: TRBD1; j_gene: TRBJ2-7; v_gene: TRBV12-5; abundance: -; CDR3nt: TGTGCTAGTGGTTTGGACGGACAGGGTTACGAGCAGTACTTC; CDR3aa: CASGLDGQGYEQYF
d_gene: -; j_gene: TRBJ2-3; v_gene: TRBV7-2; abundance: -; CDR3nt: TGTGCCAGCAGCTTAGTGTTGACTAGTCGGGATACGCAGTATTTT; CDR3aa: CASSLVLTSRDTQYF
d_gene: TRBD1; j_gene: TRBJ2-1; v_gene: TRBV7-6; abundance: -; CDR3nt: TGTGCCAGCAGCTTATCGCAGGGGGCTTACAATGAGCAGTTCTTC; CDR3aa: CASSLSQGAYNEQFF
d_gene: TRBD2; j_gene: TRBJ2-1; v_gene: TRBV5-1; abundance: -; CDR3nt: TGCGCCAGCAGCAAGACTAGCGCCAGCTCCTACAATGAGCAGTTCTTC; CDR3aa: CASSKTSASSYNEQFF
d_gene: -; j_gene: TRBJ1-3; v_gene: TRBV10-3; abundance: -; CDR3nt: TGTGCCACCGTGGACAGCTCTGGAAACACCATATATTTT; CDR3aa: CATVDSSGNTIYF
d_gene: TRBD2; j_gene: TRBJ2-1; v_gene: TRBV11-3; abundance: once; CDR3nt: TGTGCCAGCAGCTTAGAGATTTATAGCGGGAGAAAAACCTACAATGAGCAGTTCTTC; CDR3aa: CASSLEIYSGRKTYNEQFF
d_gene: -; j_gene: TRBJ2-7; v_gene: TRBV18; abundance: -; CDR3nt: TGTGCCAGCTCAAGAGGACAGCTGCCCTACGAGCAGTACTTC; CDR3aa: CASSRGQLPYEQYF
d_gene: -; j_gene: TRBJ1-3; v_gene: TRBV6-5; abundance: -; CDR3nt: TGTGCCAGCAGCCGCACAGGGAGCTCTGGAAACACCATATATTTT; CDR3aa: CASSRTGSSGNTIYF